Below, 26 T cell receptor beta chains from the same sample are listed, as sequenced in a study of T cells after yellow fever vaccination (dated by TCRdb to the late 2010s). The method behind the library was 5' RACE. TCRdb lists the instrument as Illumina HiSeq 2500. The public reads were quality trimmed at Q25 with fastp and then assembled into clones with MiXCR by TCRdb, keeping productive beta chains. Here each entry gathers all rows of one CDR3 protein and keeps the most common genes and DNA. Here the sample has 100,000 to 150,000 distinct CDR3 sequences; 7.4% occur a single time. Of the sample, roughly 2.5% is held by the ten largest clones. Read against the paper, the sample's treatment or condition label means: live attenuated yellow fever vaccine strain. Sequenced material: CD4+ T cells sorted from PBMCs, taken about 10 days after the first yellow fever vaccination. Receptors originate from a man between 18 and 35 years old who received the YFV17D yellow fever vaccine.

This clonotype was seen at least ten times. This rearrangement joins TRBV5-1 to TRBJ1-5; TRBD1 matches 7 bases. The CDR3 spans 15 residues. CDR1 is SGHRS and CDR2 is YFSETQ in the germline V gene. V lost 0 bases and J lost 4; bases outside the gene matches: 4. The CDR3 loop is CASSLGDSPNQPQHF. The CDR3, as DNA: TGCGCCAGCAGCTTGGGGGACAGCCCTAATCAGCCCCAGCATTTT. Full variable domain (remainder filled in from reference TRBV5-1 and TRBJ1-5): KAGVTQTPRYLIKTRGQQVTLSCSPISGHRSVSWYQQTPGQGLQFLFEYFSETQRNKGNFPGRFSGRQFSNSRSEMNVSTLELGDSALYLCASSLGDSPNQPQHFGDGTRLSIL.

Many counts were recorded for this clonotype. V and J are TRBV27 and TRBJ1-4, with D possibly being TRBD1 (5 bases). Trimming took off 3 bases at V and 8 bases at J, with 10 bases between the two ends. There are 13 residues in the CDR3. Germline-derived CDR1 and CDR2 are MNHEY and SMNVEV (reference sequence). CDR3 region: CASSFQGGEKLFF. For the CDR3, the DNA is TGTGCCAGCAGTTTTCAGGGCGGGGAAAAACTGTTTTTT.

The J gene is TRBJ2-7, the V gene TRBV7-9; 7 bases match TRBD1. Germline V lookup: CDR1 SEHNR, CDR2 FQNEAQ (reference sequence). The V and J ends lost 5 bases and 2 bases, in that order; junction bases with no gene match: 9. The CDR3 spans 15 residues. CDR3 coding DNA: TGTGCCAGCAGCCAAGGACAGGAGCTTACCTACGAGCAGTACTTC. Protein sequence: CASSQGQELTYEQYF.

At least ten counts were recorded for this clonotype. V gene TRBV6-1 combines with J gene TRBJ1-2; unclear D gene. Germline CDR1 reads MNHNS; CDR2 reads SASEGT. V was pared by 7 bases and J by 0 bases, with 12 bases between. The CDR3 sequence is 14 residues long. The CDR3 loop reads CASMGFGANYGYTF. In nucleotides, the CDR3 is TGTGCCAGCATGGGTTTCGGGGCTAACTATGGCTACACCTTC.

This clonotype was detected ten times or more. The chain uses TRBV5-1 and TRBJ2-2; D unclear. Trimming left V 2 bases short and J 13 bases short, with 15 bases between. Germline CDR1 SGHRS, CDR2 YFSETQ. The CDR3 contains 13 residues. The CDR3 spells CASSLIPASGLFF. The DNA for the CDR3 is TGCGCCAGCAGCTTAATTCCGGCCTCGGGGCTGTTTTTT.

This clonotype was seen once. A clone one base away is much larger, so this may be a read error. The chain recombines TRBV4-1 with TRBJ1-3, with D maybe TRBD1 (5 bases). This CDR3 comprises 15 residues. Trimming took 1 base from V and 4 from J, leaving 11 bases between them. Germline CDR1 reads MGHRA; CDR2 reads YSYEKL. In DNA form, the CDR3 reads TGCGCCAGCAGCCAAGCAAGGGGAGGCGGAAACACCATATATTTT. This translates into CASSQARGGGNTIYF.

This clonotype showed up many times. The chain uses TRBV7-2 and TRBJ2-3; D ambiguous. In germline, CDR1 is SGHTA, CDR2 FQGNSA. There are 16 residues in the CDR3. Trimming took 2 bases from V and 0 from J, leaving 12 bases between them. CDR3 loop: CASSLSRAVSTDTQYF. The CDR3 DNA follows: TGTGCCAGCAGCTTAAGTCGGGCAGTAAGCACAGATACGCAGTATTTT.

Many counts were recorded for this clonotype. The chain links TRBV2 to TRBJ2-2; D is unresolved. Trimming took off 1 base at V and 1 base at J, with 10 bases between the two ends. From germline, CDR1 is SNHLY and CDR2 FYNNEI. This CDR3 region has 16 residues. The CDR3 loop reads CASSEEAIQNTGELFF. CDR3 sequence (DNA): TGTGCCAGCAGTGAAGAGGCAATCCAGAACACCGGGGAGCTGTTTTTT. The full variable domain, its missing parts supplied by reference TRBV2 and TRBJ2-2, is EPEVTQTPSHQVTQMGQEVILRCVPISNHLYFYWYRQILGQKVEFLVSFYNNEISEKSEIFDDQFSVERPDGSNFTLKIRSTKLEDSAMYFCASSEEAIQNTGELFFGEGSRLTVL.

Note on this clonotype: It may be a read error: a sequence one base away is much more abundant. This sequence joins TRBV6-1 and TRBJ2-1; 8 bases map to TRBD1. CDR3 length equals 14 residues. CDR1 MNHNS and CDR2 SASEGT come from the germline V gene. The V and J ends lost 5 bases and 4 bases, in that order; junction bases with no gene match: 4. This CDR3 is CASSQDREYNEQFF. DNA of the CDR3: TGTGCCAGCAGTCAGGACAGGGAGTACAATGAGCAGTTCTTC.

This clonotype was seen at least ten times. The chain links TRBV5-1 to TRBJ2-4; 9 bases agree with TRBD2. V dropped 4 bases and J dropped 1; count of bases not matched to a gene: 3. CDR3 length equals 15 residues. In germline, CDR1 is SGHRS, CDR2 YFSETQ. The CDR3 loop reads CASSPSGGAKNIQYF. The CDR3 DNA follows: TGCGCCAGCAGCCCCAGCGGGGGGGCCAAAAACATTCAGTACTTC.

This clonotype was seen only a few times. The chain combines TRBV12-3 or TRBV12-4 with TRBJ2-6; 9 bases line up with TRBD1. Trimming removed 5 bases from V and 2 bases from J; junction bases left unmatched: 4. This CDR3 contains 16 residues. CDR3 nucleotides: TGTGCCAGCAGTGAACAGGGGGCAGCTGGGGCCAACGTCCTGACTTTC. It translates to CASSEQGAAGANVLTF.

This clonotype was observed at least ten times. This chain uses TRBV29-1 with TRBJ2-4; 9 bases are a match to TRBD1. CDR1 and CDR2 (germline): SQVTM, ANQGSEA. This CDR3 has 13 residues. Trimming at V came to 6 bases and at J to 8 bases, leaving 8 bases not matched to a gene. The CDR3 spells CSVRDREMDIQYF. The CDR3 DNA reads as TGCAGCGTAAGGGACAGGGAAATGGACATTCAGTACTTC.

The table lists this clonotype with many counts. The gene calls are TRBV7-9 and TRBJ2-1; D possibly uses TRBD1 or TRBD2 (6 bases each). The CDR3 consists of 19 residues. Germline lookup yields CDR1 SEHNR and CDR2 FQNEAQ (reference sequence). The germline V and J ends were trimmed by 5 bases and 0 bases, with 23 bases remaining between them. The CDR3 DNA sequence: TGTGCCAGCAGCCCACGCGACGGTACGGGGGCCAGCTCCTACAATGAGCAGTTCTTC. Encoded protein: CASSPRDGTGASSYNEQFF.

The V call is TRBV5-1, the J call TRBJ2-5; 9 bases are shared with TRBD2. The CDR3 is 16 residues long. V lost 3 bases, J lost 5 bases, and 11 bases stayed unmatched. Germline V lookup: CDR1 SGHRS, CDR2 YFSETQ. The CDR3 here is CASSSGSLAGSETQYF. The CDR3 coding sequence is TGCGCCAGCAGCTCGGGTTCTCTAGCGGGGAGCGAGACCCAGTACTTC.

This clonotype was detected ten times or more. The chain is built from TRBV6-4 and TRBJ2-3; TRBD2 matches at 14 bases. In germline, CDR1 is MRHNA, CDR2 SNTAGT. V was clipped by 1 base and J by 10 bases; unmatched bases: 13. The CDR3 has 18 amino acids. This CDR3 reads CASSDLRTSGGPGRPQYF. As DNA, the CDR3 is TGTGCCAGCAGTGACTTAAGGACTAGCGGGGGGCCGGGTCGTCCGCAGTATTTT.

The sample holds many counts of this clonotype. This chain connects TRBV28 to TRBJ1-4, with 8 bases fitting TRBD1. The CDR3 contains 14 residues. CDR1 and CDR2 (germline): MDHEN, SYDVKM. J was trimmed by 7 bases and V by 5 bases; bases with no gene match: 6. The CDR3 region is CASSTGGFSEKLFF. CDR3 nucleotides: TGTGCCAGCAGTACAGGGGGTTTCAGTGAAAAACTGTTTTTT.

Ten or more counts support this clonotype. This chain joins TRBV20-1 and TRBJ2-1, with D perhaps matching TRBD1 (5 bases). The CDR3 covers 14 residues. Germline CDR1 DFQATT, CDR2 SNEGSKA (reference sequence). V lost 3 bases, J lost 3 bases, and 12 bases lay in between. The CDR3: CSARDRQRYNEQFF. The CDR3 DNA reads TGCAGTGCTAGGGACCGACAGCGCTACAATGAGCAGTTCTTC.

At least ten counts were recorded for this clonotype. The chain recombines TRBV10-3 with TRBJ2-1; D is tentatively TRBD1 or TRBD2 (6 bases each). Germline loops: CDR1 ENHRY, CDR2 SYGVKD. This CDR3 contains 12 residues. V lost 3 bases to trimming and J lost 9 bases, with 9 bases between them. The CDR3 nucleotides are TGTGCCATCAGTGACCGGGGGCGTGAGCAGTTCTTC. Its protein product is CAISDRGREQFF.

As to this clonotype: This could be a read error, since a much larger clone is one nucleotide away. The gene calls are TRBV27 and TRBJ1-6, with D hard to call. This CDR3 is built from 14 residues. The germline V gene has CDR1 MNHEY and CDR2 SMNVEV (reference sequence). CDR3 coding DNA: TGTGCCAGCACGAGGACGTCCTATAGTTCACCCCTCCACTTT. This encodes CASTRTSYSSPLHF.

The table lists this clonotype with many counts. This chain uses TRBV6-6 with TRBJ2-3; possibly TRBD1 for D (6 bases). V shed 5 bases and J shed 5 bases, with 11 bases lying between them. Germline V CDR1 and CDR2: MNHNY, SVGAGI (reference sequence). The CDR3 is 13 amino acids. This CDR3 reads CASSRTVGDTQYF. In nucleotides, the CDR3 is TGTGCCAGCAGTAGGACAGTTGGAGATACGCAGTATTTT.

This clonotype appeared many times. The rearrangement links TRBV20-1 to TRBJ2-2; D not resolved. The germline gives CDR1 DFQATT, CDR2 SNEGSKA (reference sequence). The CDR3 has 12 amino acids. V lost 4 bases and J 0 bases, leaving 3 bases between the germline ends. CDR3 residues: CSATANTGELFF. The DNA for the CDR3 is TGCAGTGCTACCGCGAACACCGGGGAGCTGTTTTTT.

In the case of this clonotype: This sequence may be a read error, since a much larger clone differs from it by one base. The chain's CDR3 is CASSVGADETQYF. DNA for the CDR3: TGTGCCAGCAGTGTAGGGGCAGATGAGACCCAGTACTTC. The chain is built from TRBV12-3 or TRBV12-4 and TRBJ2-5; D is possibly TRBD1 (5 bases). This CDR3 comprises 13 residues. V was cut by 5 bases and J by 5 bases, with 12 bases left in between.

Ten or more counts support this clonotype. The chain recombines TRBV29-1 with TRBJ2-3; 9 bases are a match to TRBD2. The V and J ends lost 3 bases and 2 bases, in that order; junction bases with no gene match: 3. The CDR3 extends over 14 amino acids. Germline-derived CDR1 and CDR2 are SQVTM and ANQGSEA. CDR3 nucleotides: TGCAGCGTTGAGACTAGCGGACTCACAGATACGCAGTATTTT. This codes for CSVETSGLTDTQYF.

In its sample, this clonotype was seen a few times. The chain employs TRBV6-5 and TRBJ1-2; D remains unclear. Germline assignment: CDR1 MNHEY and CDR2 SVGAGI. This CDR3 contains 13 residues. V dropped 0 bases and J dropped 4 bases, with 6 bases sitting between them. The CDR3 here is CASSYSVGYGYTF. The CDR3 DNA reads TGTGCCAGCAGTTACTCGGTCGGCTATGGCTACACCTTC.

This chain connects TRBV5-1 to TRBJ2-2; possibly TRBD1 for D (6 bases). CDR3 length: 16 amino acids. Germline lookup yields CDR1 SGHRS and CDR2 YFSETQ. The V end lost 1 base, the J end lost 6 bases, and 16 bases lay between the germline ends. The CDR3 DNA is TGCGCCAGCAGCTTGTCTGCCAGGGGTACCGCCGGGGAGCTGTTTTTT. Translating it yields CASSLSARGTAGELFF.

This clonotype was counted at least ten times. This chain connects TRBV29-1 to TRBJ2-7; 7 bases agree with TRBD2. This CDR3 has 13 amino acids. J lost 5 bases, V lost 8 bases, and 12 bases had no gene match. CDR1 is SQVTM, CDR2 ANQGSEA, per germline. Here the CDR3 DNA reads TGCAGCCCCATTAGTCGGGGGGTTCACGAGCAGTACGTC. Translating it yields CSPISRGVHEQYV.